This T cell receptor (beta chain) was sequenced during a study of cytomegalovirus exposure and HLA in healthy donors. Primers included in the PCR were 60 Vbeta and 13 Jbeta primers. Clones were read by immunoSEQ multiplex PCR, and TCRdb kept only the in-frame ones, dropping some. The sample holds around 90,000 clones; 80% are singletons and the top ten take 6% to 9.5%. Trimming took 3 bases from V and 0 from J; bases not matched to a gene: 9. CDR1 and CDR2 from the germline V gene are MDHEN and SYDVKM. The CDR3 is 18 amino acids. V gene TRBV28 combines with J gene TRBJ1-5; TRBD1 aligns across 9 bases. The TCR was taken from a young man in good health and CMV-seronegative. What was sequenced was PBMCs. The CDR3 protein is CASSFRDRVLYSNQPQHF. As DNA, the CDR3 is TGTGCCAGCAGTTTCCGGGACAGGGTACTTTATAGCAATCAGCCCCAGCATTTT.